The clone carrying this T cell receptor (beta chain) was seen once. This record belongs to a study of blood T cell repertoires in COVID-19. As for the study in general: PBMCs, B-cell-depleted T cells, or T cells provided the cDNA or gDNA that made up the material.

The method was immunoSEQ multiplex PCR; TCRdb's version includes in-frame clones alone and lacks a portion of them. The table lists over 250,000 clones, approximately 90% of them singletons. Germline V gene sequence: CDR1 KGHSH, CDR2 LQKENI. The CDR3 is 16 residues long. V gave up 5 bases and J gave up 0 bases, with 16 bases separating them. The gene calls are TRBV18 and TRBJ1-1; the D is unclear. The source is a woman in her forties or fifties with COVID-19, enrolled during active disease. Sequencing was carried out using peripheral blood. The CDR3 DNA follows: TGTGCCAGCTCATGGGCAGCAACTCCTATGAACACTGAAGCTTTCTTT. It encodes CASSWAATPMNTEAFF.